The rows below give T cell receptor beta chains drawn from one sample of a study of cytomegalovirus exposure and HLA in healthy donors. Method: immunoSEQ multiplex PCR; TCRdb's copy keeps in-frame clones and lacks some. The sample yields approximately 280,000 clones, about 86% seen once. The sequenced sample consisted of PBMCs. All receptors derive from a woman younger than 35 in good health and CMV-seronegative. CDR3s include the opening cysteine and the closing phenylalanine or tryptophan. The D gene is left open where the match is weak. For some rows the clone size is stated as once, few or many, or as a class when expanded; others skip it.

14,.,TRBV4-1,TRBJ2-5,.,TGCGCCAGCAGCCAGGGGGCGACCTTAGAGACCCAGTACTTC,CASSQGATLETQYF
17,.,TRBV19,TRBJ2-1,TRBD1,TGTGCCAGTAGTATAACCGACAGGGGGACCTCCTACAATGAGCAGTTCTTC,CASSITDRGTSYNEQFF
11,.,TRBV6-6,TRBJ1-2,.,TGTGCCAGCAGTTACTACAGGGCCCACACCTTC,CASSYYRAHTF
14,.,TRBV5-6,TRBJ2-3,.,TGTGCCAGCAGCCTCTGGGGGCAGACAGATACGCAGTATTTT,CASSLWGQTDTQYF
14,.,TRBV2,TRBJ2-4,.,TGTGCCAGCAGGGACCGGGGCCAGGGGAACATTCAGTACTTC,CASRDRGQGNIQYF
15,.,TRBV6-5,TRBJ1-5,.,TGTGCCAGCAGTACGGACCAGGGGAACAATCAGCCCCAGCATTTT,CASSTDQGNNQPQHF
16,.,TRBV4-3,TRBJ2-5,TRBD2,TGCGCCAGCAGCCTTTCCTACGCGGGGGGGCAAGAGACCCAGTACTTC,CASSLSYAGGQETQYF
14,.,TRBV5-1,TRBJ2-5,.,TGCGCCAGCAGCCCATTACAGGGCCAAGAGACCCAGTACTTC,CASSPLQGQETQYF
14,.,TRBV10-3,TRBJ1-6,.,TGTGCCATCAGTGAGTCGAGCCAGGGTTCACCCCTCCACTTT,CAISESSQGSPLHF
15,once,TRBV5-1,TRBJ2-5,.,TGCGCCAGCAGCCCCGGCGGGACAGCTCAAGAGACCCAGTACTTC,CASSPGGTAQETQYF
15,once,TRBV29-1,TRBJ2-1,TRBD2,TGCAGCGTTCAGAAGGTGCGGACGGGGGGGGATGAGCAGTTCTTC,CSVQKVRTGGDEQFF
13,once,TRBV6-5,TRBJ2-7,.,TGTGCCAGCAGTTTTCTAGCGACGGGAGAGCAGTACTTC,CASSFLATGEQYF
15,once,TRBV6-5,TRBJ2-3,TRBD2,TGTGCCAGCAGCGACGCGGCGGGAGGTACAGATACGCAGTATTTT,CASSDAAGGTDTQYF
12,.,TRBV7-6,TRBJ1-1,.,TGTGCCAGCAGCTTAACGGGAGCTGAAGCTTTCTTT,CASSLTGAEAFF
13,once,TRBV19,TRBJ1-2,.,TGTGCCAGCGACCGCGGGGGCTTATATGGCTACACCTTC,CASDRGGLYGYTF
14,.,TRBV19,TRBJ2-7,TRBD2,TGTGCCAGTAGTATATTTAGCGGGAGGGGCGAGCAGTACTTC,CASSIFSGRGEQYF
12,.,TRBV5-4,TRBJ1-2,.,TGTGCCAGCAGCTGGGGCGCGGATGGCTACACCTTC,CASSWGADGYTF
12,.,TRBV4-3,TRBJ1-2,.,TGCGCCAGCAGCCATGATAGGGGCGGCTACACCTTC,CASSHDRGGYTF
16,.,TRBV9,TRBJ2-1,TRBD1,TGTGCCAGCAGCGCGAATACAGGGGAAGGATACAATGAGCAGTTCTTC,CASSANTGEGYNEQFF
17,.,TRBV4-1,TRBJ2-6,TRBD1,TGCGCCAGCAGCCACACACAGGGGGCATCTGGGGCCAACGTCCTGACTTTC,CASSHTQGASGANVLTF
14,.,TRBV27,TRBJ1-4,TRBD1,TGTGCCAGCAGTTCGGACAGGGGCGGTGAAAAACTGTTTTTT,CASSSDRGGEKLFF
12,.,TRBV6-6,TRBJ1-2,.,TGTGCCAGCCGCCCCGGGAACTATGGCTACACCTTC,CASRPGNYGYTF
15,once,TRBV18,TRBJ1-1,.,TGTGCCAGCTCACCTCTGACAGGTGTGAACACTGAAGCTTTCTTT,CASSPLTGVNTEAFF
14,.,TRBV5-1,TRBJ2-5,TRBD1,TGCGCCAGCAGCGTTGGGACAGCCCAAGAGACCCAGTACTTC,CASSVGTAQETQYF
15,.,TRBV7-3,TRBJ2-2,TRBD1,TGTGCCAGCAGCCCCCGGACAGGGAACACCGGGGAGCTGTTTTTT,CASSPRTGNTGELFF
16,.,TRBV5-6,TRBJ1-4,TRBD1,TGTGCCAGCAGCCTTCTTGGGACAGGAGTTAATGAAAAACTGTTTTTT,CASSLLGTGVNEKLFF
15,.,TRBV7-7,TRBJ2-5,TRBD1,TGTGCCAGCAGCTTGGGGACAGGGGGGCAAGAGACCCAGTACTTC,CASSLGTGGQETQYF
15,.,TRBV6-5,TRBJ1-3,.,TGTGCCAGCAGTTACTCGGCAGGGCTTGGAAACACCATATATTTT,CASSYSAGLGNTIYF
14,.,TRBV6-6,TRBJ1-2,.,TGTGCCAGCAGTCCCCACAGTCGTAACTATGGCTACACCTTC,CASSPHSRNYGYTF
14,once,TRBV4-3,TRBJ1-2,.,TGCGCCAGCAGCCAACCGGGAACCGTTCGGGGCTACACCTTC,CASSQPGTVRGYTF
17,.,TRBV4-1,TRBJ2-6,TRBD1,TGCGCCAGCAGCCAAGAACAGGGGTTCACTGGGGCCAACGTCCTGACTTTC,CASSQEQGFTGANVLTF
14,.,TRBV9,TRBJ2-7,.,TGTGCCAGCAGCGTAGCTGACAGAGGACGCGAGCAGTACTTC,CASSVADRGREQYF
14,many,TRBV27,TRBJ2-7,TRBD2,TGTGCCAGCAGTCGCCGGGAGGCCCGACGGGAGCAGTACTTC,CASSRREARREQYF